A single sample is the source of the 15 T cell receptor beta chains below, sequenced in a study of blood T cell repertoires in COVID-19 (dated by TCRdb to 2020 to 2022). Libraries were prepared through the immunoSEQ multiplex PCR assay. TCRdb re-hosts the immuneACCESS table, in-frame sequences only. Its copies lack some clones; in the studies checked, an unresolved V gene accounts for under half of them, and the cause for the rest is not known. Present in this sample are approximately 210,000 clones, around 87% of which were seen just once. The ten largest make up roughly 7.2% of the sample. The sequenced sample was PBMCs or T cells enriched from blood (not recorded which). All receptors come from a man aged 25 to 40 in a cohort exposed to, infected with or recovered from COVID-19 (not recorded which).

As to this clone: Other DNA sequences in the sample encode the same CDR3. The V and J genes are TRBV12-3 or TRBV12-4 and TRBJ1-2; 7 positions agree with TRBD1. V gave up 6 bases and J gave up 2 bases; unmatched junction bases: 3. This CDR3 comprises 13 residues. CDR3 sequence: CASRPTGNYGYTF. The DNA for the CDR3 is TGTGCCAGCAGACCGACAGGGAACTATGGCTACACCTTC.

The chain carries TRBV23-1 and TRBJ1-5; 9 bases are shared with TRBD1. TRBV23-1 belongs to the ORF category, with a function that is uncertain. CDR3 size: 19 residues. The ends lost 0 bases at V and 1 base at J; junction bases unmatched: 10. In DNA form, the CDR3 reads TGCGCCAGCAGTCAATCAGGAAAAGGACAGGGGACAAGCAATCAGCCCCAGCATTTT. It codes for CASSQSGKGQGTSNQPQHF.

The genes are TRBV27 and TRBJ1-1; D might be TRBD1 (6 bases). CDR1 is MNHEY, CDR2 SMNVEV, per germline (reference sequence). This CDR3 is built from 15 residues. The germline V and J ends were trimmed by 1 base and 4 bases, with 13 bases remaining between them. CDR3: CASSLYAGVGTEAFF. In DNA form, the CDR3 reads TGTGCCAGCAGTTTATACGCAGGGGTGGGCACTGAAGCTTTCTTT.

This sequence joins TRBV7-3 and TRBJ1-1; TRBD1 matches 7 bases. J gave up 6 bases and V 4 bases, and 5 bases lay outside the gene matches. CDR1 and CDR2 (germline): SGHTA, FQGTGA. The CDR3 covers 13 residues. This chain's CDR3 is CASSSRGLPEAFF. CDR3 nucleotides: TGTGCCAGCAGCTCCAGGGGGTTACCTGAAGCTTTCTTT.

This chain connects TRBV4-3 to TRBJ1-5; D not certain. The CDR3 length is 14 residues. Germline V gene lookup returns CDR1 LGHNA and CDR2 YSLEER. With 1 base removed from V and 3 bases from J, the gap between germline ends came to 7 bases. DNA of the CDR3: TGCGCCAGCAGCCAAGGGACTTTCAATCAGCCCCAGCATTTT. Its protein is CASSQGTFNQPQHF.

CDR3 sequence (DNA): TGTGCCAGCTCACCGGGCACAATCGCACCCCTCCACTTT. This codes for CASSPGTIAPLHF. The chain employs TRBV18 and TRBJ1-6; D remains unclear. V lost 3 bases, J lost 11 bases, and 11 bases lay in between. The CDR3 contains 13 residues. The germline V gene encodes CDR1 KGHSH and CDR2 LQKENI.

The chain joins TRBV4-2 to TRBJ2-5, with TRBD2 as a possible D gene (5 bases). Trimming removed 1 base at V and 3 bases at J, with 12 bases between. The CDR3 runs 15 residues. Germline V gene sequence: CDR1 LGHNA, CDR2 YNFKEQ. CDR3: CASSQAVGGEETQYF. The CDR3 DNA reads TGTGCCAGCAGCCAAGCAGTCGGAGGTGAAGAGACCCAGTACTTC.

The chain joins TRBV14 to TRBJ2-3, with TRBD2 matching 8 bases. CDR3 length equals 16 residues. Trimming removed 3 bases from V and 0 bases from J; junction bases left unmatched: 5. CDR1 and CDR2 from the germline V gene are SGHDN and FVKESK. The CDR3 sequence: CASSQNSGISTDTQYF. For the CDR3, the DNA is TGTGCCAGCAGCCAGAATAGCGGGATCAGCACAGATACGCAGTATTTT.

This CDR3 is CASSLPDFYNEQFF. DNA of the CDR3: TGTGCCAGCAGCTTACCCGACTTCTACAATGAGCAGTTCTTC. The gene calls are TRBV11-2 and TRBJ2-1; D is undetermined. Germline CDR1 and CDR2: SGHAT and FQNNGV. The CDR3 has 14 residues. V lost 2 bases to trimming and J lost 3 bases, with 8 bases between them.

J is TRBJ1-4 and V is TRBV18; D possibly corresponds to TRBD1 (6 bases). The germline V and J ends were trimmed by 0 bases and 4 bases, with 9 bases remaining between them. CDR1 and CDR2 from the germline V gene are KGHSH and LQKENI. The CDR3 has 15 amino acids. The chain's CDR3 is CASSPPGQINEKLFF. DNA of the CDR3: TGTGCCAGCTCACCACCCGGACAGATTAATGAAAAACTGTTTTTT.

The V gene is TRBV6-5, the J gene TRBJ1-1; 8 bases match TRBD1. J was trimmed by 4 bases and V by 5 bases; bases with no gene match: 6. Germline CDR1 is MNHEY and CDR2 is SVGAGI. CDR3 length equals 14 residues. The CDR3 sequence is CASSLGQGITEAFF. The CDR3 DNA reads as TGTGCCAGCAGTCTCGGACAGGGTATCACTGAAGCTTTCTTT.

In DNA, the CDR3 is TGTGCCAGCAGCTTTTCGACTAGCGGTCCCACAGATACGCAGTATTTT. Translated: CASSFSTSGPTDTQYF. V and J are TRBV7-9 and TRBJ2-3; 9 bases align to TRBD2. The CDR3 extends over 16 amino acids. Per the germline V gene, CDR1 is SEHNR and CDR2 is FQNEAQ (reference sequence). Germline trimming cut 3 bases from V and 2 bases from J; bases unmatched to any gene: 6.

This chain uses TRBV13 with TRBJ1-1, with 9 bases identical to TRBD1. The CDR3 sequence is 14 residues long. V shed 6 bases and J 6 bases; nucleotides not matched to a gene: 8. Germline loops: CDR1 PRHDT, CDR2 FYEKMQ (reference sequence). CDR3 region: CASRFLGQGPEAFF. The CDR3, as DNA: TGTGCCAGCAGGTTTCTGGGACAGGGCCCTGAAGCTTTCTTT.

This clone turned up a few times. The V gene is TRBV5-1, the J gene TRBJ2-7, with a tentative D call TRBD2 (5 bases). V was cut by 4 bases and J by 5 bases, with 16 bases left in between. The CDR3 runs to 14 residues. The V gene's germline CDR1 is SGHRS and CDR2 YFSETQ. CDR3 in amino acids: CASSVTSSYNEQYF. In nucleotides, the CDR3 is TGCGCCAGCAGCGTAACTAGTTCCTACAACGAGCAGTACTTC.

This clone came up once. This chain connects TRBV27 to TRBJ2-6; 7 nucleotides align to TRBD1. From germline, CDR1 is MNHEY and CDR2 SMNVEV (reference sequence). CDR3 length equals 18 residues. With V trimmed by 0 bases and J by 0 bases, 5 bases remained unmatched. The CDR3 sequence: CASSLSGGTGSGANVLTF. The CDR3 DNA sequence: TGTGCCAGCAGTTTATCAGGGGGCACGGGCTCTGGGGCCAACGTCCTGACTTTC.